A selection of T cell receptor beta chains follows, all from one sample in a study of T cell responses to AZD1222 COVID-19 vaccine. Clones were sequenced by immunoSEQ multiplex PCR, and TCRdb holds only the in-frame ones, with some missing. Seen here are approximately 180,000 clones, around 90% observed once, and the top ten hold 2.6%. The input for sequencing was peripheral blood, taken on day 0 of AZD1222 vaccination. The receptor source for this set is an adult in good health. CDR3s include the opening cysteine and the closing phenylalanine or tryptophan. A D gene is named only where the DNA matches it firmly. Expanded clones get a size class; other rows say once, few or many, or leave the size out.

.,TRBD2,TRBJ2-1,TRBV2,CASSENTETSGHNEQFF,TGTGCCAGCAGTGAAAATACGGAGACTAGCGGCCACAATGAGCAGTTCTTC
few,TRBD2,TRBJ2-7,TRBV7-9,CASSLMGTSGKYEQYF,TGTGCCAGCAGCTTAATGGGGACTAGCGGAAAGTACGAGCAGTACTTC
.,.,TRBJ2-5,TRBV5-1,CASSLGNGETQYF,TGCGCCAGCAGCTTGGGGAATGGAGAGACCCAGTACTTC
.,.,TRBJ2-7,TRBV27,CASSSADGTPNEQYF,TGTGCCAGCAGTTCGGCGGACGGGACGCCCAACGAGCAGTACTTC
.,.,TRBJ1-4,TRBV19,CASSSARAGDEKLFF,TGTGCCAGTAGTTCTGCCAGGGCAGGGGATGAAAAACTGTTTTTT
few,TRBD1,TRBJ1-4,TRBV9,CASSARGTGREKLFF,TGTGCCAGCAGCGCCCGGGGGACAGGGCGTGAAAAACTGTTTTTT
.,.,TRBJ1-4,TRBV4-1,CASSQAGAVGNEKLFF,TGCGCCAGCAGTCAGGCGGGGGCGGTCGGTAATGAAAAACTGTTTTTT
.,.,TRBJ1-3,TRBV18,CASSLTASDNTIYF,TGTGCCAGCTCATTGACAGCCAGTGATAACACCATATATTTT
.,.,TRBJ1-3,TRBV6-6,CASSLSRTVTGNTIYF,TGTGCCAGCAGTCTCTCCCGGACAGTAACTGGAAACACCATATATTTT
.,.,TRBJ1-1,TRBV12-3/TRBV12-4,CASSRMNTEAFF,TGTGCCAGCAGCCGAATGAACACTGAAGCTTTCTTT
.,.,TRBJ2-3,TRBV19,CASNDLGDTDTQYF,TGTGCCAGTAATGATTTGGGGGATACGGATACGCAGTATTTT
.,.,TRBJ2-7,TRBV5-5,CASSLALGGSYEQYF,TGTGCCAGCAGCTTGGCGTTAGGTGGGAGTTACGAGCAGTACTTC
.,.,TRBJ2-5,TRBV6-6,CASSYSRQGQETQYF,TGTGCCAGCAGTTACTCTCGGCAGGGGCAAGAGACCCAGTACTTC
.,.,TRBJ2-7,TRBV18,CASSPLSQVIYEQYF,TGTGCCAGCTCACCACTCAGCCAGGTTATCTACGAGCAGTACTTC
.,.,TRBJ1-5,TRBV6-5,CASSQHRSAAQHF,TGTGCCAGCAGTCAACACAGATCAGCGGCCCAGCATTTT
.,TRBD1,TRBJ1-2,TRBV3-1/TRBV3-2,CASSTRTGWAPYNYGYTF,TGTGCCAGCAGCACACGGACAGGGTGGGCCCCATATAACTATGGCTACACCTTC
.,.,TRBJ2-5,TRBV9,CASSVGVGSHQETQYF,TGTGCCAGCAGCGTAGGGGTAGGGTCTCACCAAGAGACCCAGTACTTC
few,.,TRBJ1-5,TRBV5-6,CASSFPRGAGPQHF,TGTGCCAGCAGCTTTCCCAGGGGAGCGGGGCCCCAGCATTTT
.,TRBD1,TRBJ1-2,TRBV6-6,CASRPQGAREYGYTF,TGTGCCAGCAGACCTCAGGGGGCGAGGGAGTATGGCTACACCTTC
once,.,TRBJ1-1,TRBV5-1,CASSLSTLLNTEAFF,TGCGCCAGCAGCTTGTCGACTCTACTTAACACTGAAGCTTTCTTT
.,.,TRBJ2-2,TRBV10-1,CASSEGLANTGELFF,TGCGCCAGCAGTGAAGGTCTAGCGAACACCGGGGAGCTGTTTTTT
.,TRBD1,TRBJ1-2,TRBV2,CASSRGQGVLVGYTF,TGTGCCAGCAGTCGTGGACAGGGGGTCCTGGTTGGCTACACCTTC
few,.,TRBJ1-1,TRBV10-2,CASSEWGPTEVFEAFF,TGCGCCAGCAGTGAGTGGGGGCCCACCGAAGTATTTGAAGCTTTCTTT
.,.,TRBJ1-1,TRBV30,CAWTRMNTEAFF,TGTGCCTGGACTCGTATGAACACTGAAGCTTTCTTT
once,.,TRBJ1-1,TRBV3-1/TRBV3-2,CASSQDRGDDTEAFF,TGTGCCAGCAGCCAAGACAGGGGCGACGACACTGAAGCTTTCTTT
.,.,TRBJ2-7,TRBV5-1,CASSLQAEQYF,TGCGCCAGCAGCTTACAGGCCGAGCAGTACTTC
.,TRBD1,TRBJ1-6,TRBV7-3,CASSPMAGGADNSPLHF,TGTGCCAGCAGCCCGATGGCAGGGGGCGCGGATAATTCACCCCTCCACTTT
.,.,TRBJ1-5,TRBV6-1,CASSEAAFNQPQHF,TGTGCCAGCAGTGAAGCCGCGTTCAATCAGCCCCAGCATTTT
.,TRBD2,TRBJ2-3,TRBV24-1,CATSDPGLAGADTQYF,TGTGCCACCAGTGACCCCGGACTAGCGGGAGCTGATACGCAGTATTTT
.,TRBD2,TRBJ2-5,TRBV2,CASSQGLQETQYF,TGTGCCAGCAGCCAGGGACTACAAGAGACCCAGTACTTC
.,.,TRBJ1-4,TRBV19,CASSPAATNEKLFF,TGTGCCAGTAGCCCAGCTGCAACTAATGAAAAACTGTTTTTT
.,.,TRBJ1-5,TRBV2,CASSEGVLRNQPQHF,TGTGCCAGCAGTGAAGGGGTTTTGCGCAATCAGCCCCAGCATTTT
.,.,TRBJ2-7,TRBV7-2,CASSRSVSYEQYF,TGTGCCAGCAGCCGTAGCGTCTCCTACGAGCAGTACTTC
few,.,TRBJ1-6,TRBV19,CASSIELGLSPLHF,TGTGCCAGTAGTATAGAACTCGGGTTATCACCCCTCCACTTT
.,.,TRBJ1-1,TRBV9,CASSPSVPGGENTEAFF,TGTGCCAGCAGCCCCAGTGTTCCCGGGGGCGAGAACACTGAAGCTTTCTTT
.,TRBD2,TRBJ2-7,TRBV2,CASRKVAGAIGEQYF,TGTGCCAGCAGAAAAGTAGCGGGAGCAATCGGCGAGCAGTACTTC
.,.,TRBJ1-5,TRBV7-2,CASSTDSSNQPQHF,TGTGCCAGCAGCACCGACAGTAGCAATCAGCCCCAGCATTTT
.,.,TRBJ1-5,TRBV10-2,CASSRGSESNQPQHF,TGCGCCAGCAGCAGGGGTTCGGAAAGCAATCAGCCCCAGCATTTT
once,TRBD2,TRBJ2-5,TRBV5-1,CASSLAAGVGETQYF,TGCGCCAGCAGCTTGGCAGCGGGAGTGGGGGAGACCCAGTACTTC
.,.,TRBJ1-1,TRBV18,CASSPLGRDTEAFF,TGTGCCAGCTCACCACTCGGACGAGACACTGAAGCTTTCTTT
.,.,TRBJ2-3,TRBV10-1,CASSESKKGTDTQYF,TGCGCCAGCAGTGAGTCTAAGAAGGGCACAGATACGCAGTATTTT
.,TRBD1,TRBJ1-5,TRBV19,CASRRGQGSNQPQHF,TGTGCCAGTAGGCGGGGACAGGGGAGCAATCAGCCCCAGCATTTT
.,.,TRBJ2-1,TRBV20-1,CSAPGRNEQFF,TGCAGTGCCCCGGGACGTAATGAGCAGTTCTTC
.,TRBD1,TRBJ1-1,TRBV9,CASSVEGTGNTEAFF,TGTGCCAGCAGCGTAGAGGGGACAGGGAACACTGAAGCTTTCTTT
.,TRBD2,TRBJ2-1,TRBV4-2,CASSQVGSGGRAGEQFF,TGTGCCAGCAGCCAAGTCGGTAGTGGCGGGAGGGCCGGTGAGCAGTTCTTC
once,.,TRBJ2-2,TRBV3-1/TRBV3-2,CASSPHAPNTGELFF,TGTGCCAGCAGCCCCCATGCTCCGAACACCGGGGAGCTGTTTTTT
.,TRBD2,TRBJ2-7,TRBV7-6,CASSSPNGLAAYEQYF,TGTGCCAGCAGCTCCCCTAATGGACTAGCGGCATACGAGCAGTACTTC
.,TRBD1,TRBJ2-7,TRBV7-9,CASRRQGGEQYF,TGTGCCAGCAGGCGACAGGGCGGCGAGCAGTACTTC
.,TRBD1,TRBJ1-3,TRBV27,CASSARQGAGNTIYF,TGTGCCAGCAGTGCCCGACAGGGGGCTGGAAACACCATATATTTT
many,.,TRBJ1-1,TRBV27,CASSPGTREAFF,TGTGCCAGCAGTCCGGGGACCCGGGAGGCTTTCTTT
.,.,TRBJ1-1,TRBV3-1/TRBV3-2,CASSRHMGRGTEAFF,TGTGCCAGCAGCCGACACATGGGTCGCGGCACTGAAGCTTTCTTT
.,.,TRBJ2-7,TRBV7-7,CASSLYPGYEQYF,TGTGCCAGCAGCTTATACCCTGGCTACGAGCAGTACTTC